This T cell receptor beta chain appears in the sequencing data of a study of response to subunit inactivated influenza vaccine (dated by TCRdb to the late 2010s). Regarding the study in general: To follow how T cells responded to a trivalent subunit inactivated influenza vaccine, the researchers relied on deep quantitative profiling of the T cell receptor repertoire.

This clonotype was observed a handful of times. The antigen it recognizes is unknown. There are no base qualities to consult, and no much larger clone falls within one base. Results the study describes overall, beyond this receptor: According to the authors, only a limited number of new T cells may be recruited by each seasonal influenza vaccination.

The library was prepared using RT-PCR. Sequencing instrument: Illumina HiSeq 2500. The public reads were reprocessed in TCRdb via fastp at Q25 and MiXCR, keeping in-frame beta chains. Identical CDR3 protein sequences are pooled into one entry, listed with their most common genes and DNA. The sample table holds about 520,000 distinct CDR3 sequences, of which approximately 7.8% were seen once. The ten largest account for around 13% of the sample. This clonotype was obtained from a man aged 50 to 69 who received an inactivated influenza vaccine. Donor details come from another sample of the same person, matched by shared clones. Material: PBMCs from blood, obtained around 25 months after vaccination.

CDR3 reads: CASSLKATVGEQFF. DNA sequence: TGTGCCAGCAGCTTAAAGGCGACCGTGGGTGAGCAGTTCTTC. This chain joins TRBV11-2 to TRBJ2-1, with the identity of the D gene unclear. As encoded in the germline V gene, CDR1 is SGHAT while CDR2 is FQNNGV. Measured from the cysteine to the phenylalanine, the CDR3 is 14 residues long. This entry keeps only the CDR3 DNA: 42 bases, framed from base 1. At the junction V is shortened by 2 bases and J by 9 bases, with 14 bases in between.